Listed below are T cell receptor beta chains from one sample, sequenced in a study of coeliac disease. Some clones are missing from TCRdb's copy, which holds only in-frame ones; the method was immunoSEQ multiplex PCR. In the table there are around 5,000 clones, roughly 71% of which are singletons. Sample: lymphocytes from the gut lamina propria. The source of these receptors is a woman aged 40 to 50. The CDR3 runs from the conserved cysteine through the conserved F or W. For some rows the clone size is stated as once, few or many, or as a class when expanded; others skip it.

cdr3_aa: CASSQDRGQGATNEKLFF
v_call: TRBV4-2
clone_size: NA
j_call: TRBJ1-4

cdr3_aa: CASSPGQGSVGYTF
v_call: TRBV2
clone_size: medium-sized
j_call: TRBJ1-2

cdr3_aa: CASSLFPGQGAREQYF
v_call: TRBV28
clone_size: few
j_call: TRBJ2-7

cdr3_aa: CASSTNSGLNEQFF
v_call: TRBV7-2
clone_size: NA
j_call: TRBJ2-1

cdr3_aa: CASSRQGFGDTQYF
v_call: TRBV19
clone_size: once
j_call: TRBJ2-3

cdr3_aa: CASSPTSGIYNEQFF
v_call: TRBV7-9
clone_size: NA
j_call: TRBJ2-1

cdr3_aa: CASSAGGGKETQYF
v_call: TRBV5-4
clone_size: NA
j_call: TRBJ2-5

cdr3_aa: CASSFGRQPETQYF
v_call: TRBV27
clone_size: NA
j_call: TRBJ2-5

cdr3_aa: CASSPQGGPDTQYF
v_call: TRBV10-1
clone_size: NA
j_call: TRBJ2-3

cdr3_aa: CASRGDRSSNQPQHF
v_call: TRBV7-8
clone_size: NA
j_call: TRBJ1-5

cdr3_aa: CASALSHPRKNYGYTF
v_call: TRBV5-8
clone_size: NA
j_call: TRBJ1-2

cdr3_aa: CASSFGLAGLSSYEQYF
v_call: TRBV28
clone_size: NA
j_call: TRBJ2-7

cdr3_aa: CASSIAWTDGYTF
v_call: TRBV19
clone_size: NA
j_call: TRBJ1-2

cdr3_aa: CASSQQSGQRGTGELFF
v_call: TRBV14
clone_size: NA
j_call: TRBJ2-2

cdr3_aa: CASSLVALTDTQYF
v_call: TRBV13
clone_size: NA
j_call: TRBJ2-3

cdr3_aa: CASRLDSNYGYTF
v_call: TRBV6-5
clone_size: NA
j_call: TRBJ1-2

cdr3_aa: CASSYSGRGLYNEQFF
v_call: TRBV28
clone_size: NA
j_call: TRBJ2-1

cdr3_aa: CASSLTGISGNTIYF
v_call: TRBV7-8
clone_size: NA
j_call: TRBJ1-3

cdr3_aa: CASSLARDRPYEQYF
v_call: TRBV11-1
clone_size: NA
j_call: TRBJ2-7

cdr3_aa: CASSGVQGRTNEKLFF
v_call: TRBV7-9
clone_size: few
j_call: TRBJ1-4

cdr3_aa: CASSQERTGTYEQYF
v_call: TRBV4-2
clone_size: NA
j_call: TRBJ2-7

cdr3_aa: CASSPRVSGIGEQYF
v_call: TRBV4-1
clone_size: NA
j_call: TRBJ2-7

cdr3_aa: CASSRDSPEKLFF
v_call: TRBV11-2
clone_size: few
j_call: TRBJ1-4

cdr3_aa: CASSLVQEGNEQFF
v_call: TRBV11-2
clone_size: few
j_call: TRBJ2-1

cdr3_aa: CASSHEGTFSSYEQYF
v_call: TRBV4-1
clone_size: few
j_call: TRBJ2-7

cdr3_aa: CASSPGDRRGYGYTF
v_call: TRBV5-5
clone_size: few
j_call: TRBJ1-2

cdr3_aa: CAVRSGQNTGELFF
v_call: TRBV6-5
clone_size: few
j_call: TRBJ2-2

cdr3_aa: CSVAGSGEQYF
v_call: TRBV29-1
clone_size: NA
j_call: TRBJ2-7

cdr3_aa: CASSILAGSNEQFF
v_call: TRBV28
clone_size: NA
j_call: TRBJ2-1

cdr3_aa: CASSVVTGPSGANVLTF
v_call: TRBV9
clone_size: few
j_call: TRBJ2-6

cdr3_aa: CASSEAPQAYGYTF
v_call: TRBV2
clone_size: NA
j_call: TRBJ1-2

cdr3_aa: CAWSPRSEGYTF
v_call: TRBV30
clone_size: NA
j_call: TRBJ1-2

cdr3_aa: CSVASGTDTQYF
v_call: TRBV29-1
clone_size: NA
j_call: TRBJ2-3

cdr3_aa: CASSLGGMGGYTF
v_call: TRBV27
clone_size: once
j_call: TRBJ1-2

cdr3_aa: CASSHHKTAQFPETQYF
v_call: TRBV4-1
clone_size: NA
j_call: TRBJ2-5

cdr3_aa: CASSSGRGTDTQYF
v_call: TRBV7-6
clone_size: NA
j_call: TRBJ2-3

cdr3_aa: CASSTNYGYTF
v_call: TRBV6-1
clone_size: NA
j_call: TRBJ1-2

cdr3_aa: CASSVETLLAGIATDTQYF
v_call: TRBV6-1
clone_size: few
j_call: TRBJ2-3

cdr3_aa: CASSLDGHSYNEQFF
v_call: TRBV5-5
clone_size: NA
j_call: TRBJ2-1

cdr3_aa: CASSSAGVSYEQYF
v_call: TRBV11-3
clone_size: few
j_call: TRBJ2-7

cdr3_aa: CASSSLLAGATDTQYF
v_call: TRBV28
clone_size: NA
j_call: TRBJ2-3

cdr3_aa: CASSLGQSRYGYTF
v_call: TRBV5-1
clone_size: NA
j_call: TRBJ1-2

cdr3_aa: CASSMKGDTEAFF
v_call: TRBV19
clone_size: medium-sized
j_call: TRBJ1-1

cdr3_aa: CASSQTENTEAFF
v_call: TRBV4-3
clone_size: NA
j_call: TRBJ1-1

cdr3_aa: CASSLNPAGASNEQFF
v_call: TRBV5-1
clone_size: NA
j_call: TRBJ2-1

cdr3_aa: CASRPRGPWNTEAFF
v_call: TRBV5-1
clone_size: NA
j_call: TRBJ1-1

cdr3_aa: CASSALGTGSTEAFF
v_call: TRBV7-6
clone_size: NA
j_call: TRBJ1-1

cdr3_aa: CASKPRSSEVEQYF
v_call: TRBV7-2
clone_size: NA
j_call: TRBJ2-7

cdr3_aa: CASSSTSGGMNEQFF
v_call: TRBV7-9
clone_size: NA
j_call: TRBJ2-1

cdr3_aa: CASSSAGLSYNEQFF
v_call: TRBV5-5
clone_size: few
j_call: TRBJ2-1

cdr3_aa: CASSVDGRALHEQFF
v_call: TRBV9
clone_size: NA
j_call: TRBJ2-1

cdr3_aa: CASSFPSSYEQYF
v_call: TRBV7-9
clone_size: NA
j_call: TRBJ2-7

cdr3_aa: CASSNEREGREQYF
v_call: TRBV11-2
clone_size: NA
j_call: TRBJ2-7

cdr3_aa: CSPNMNTEAFF
v_call: TRBV20-1
clone_size: NA
j_call: TRBJ1-1

cdr3_aa: CASSLWVQTYGYTF
v_call: TRBV28
clone_size: NA
j_call: TRBJ1-2